A selection of T cell receptor beta chains follows, all from one sample in a study of beta chain features in type 1 diabetes. Measured with immunoSEQ multiplex PCR; TCRdb has only the in-frame clones, and not every one. The data contain 20,000 to 25,000 clones, 50% to 70% of them singletons. The sequencing sample was made of stem cell memory CD4+ T cells from blood. These TCRs come from a man younger than 35 with type 1 diabetes. Both conserved end residues are part of each CDR3. A D gene is named only where the DNA matches it firmly. Expanded clones are given a class, and other clones once, few, many or no size at all.

V gene	J gene	D gene	clone size	CDR3 length	CDR3 DNA	CDR3 protein
TRBV20-1	TRBJ2-1	NA	few	10	TGCATGGGGGCGAACAATGAGCAGTTCTTC	CMGANNEQFF
TRBV4-3	TRBJ2-3	NA	few	13	TGCGCCAGCAGCCAAGATCCAGGAGATACGCAGTATTTT	CASSQDPGDTQYF
TRBV5-4	TRBJ2-5	NA	NA	13	TGTGCCAGCAGCTTGAGGGGTCAAGAGACCCAGTACTTC	CASSLRGQETQYF
TRBV7-2	TRBJ2-4	TRBD2	few	16	TGTGCCAGCAGCTCCGTTAGCGGGAGGGCCAGAAACATTCAGTACTTC	CASSSVSGRARNIQYF
TRBV7-2	TRBJ1-4	NA	NA	15	TGTGCCAGCAGTTTTTACTACAGGGTCGACGAAAAACTGTTTTTT	CASSFYYRVDEKLFF
TRBV5-4	TRBJ2-5	NA	few	15	TGTGCCAGCAGCTCCGAACAGGGACCCCAAGAGACCCAGTACTTC	CASSSEQGPQETQYF
TRBV18	TRBJ1-2	NA	few	14	TGTGCCAGCTCACCATCGGGAGGTTTTTATGGCTACACCTTC	CASSPSGGFYGYTF
TRBV11-2	TRBJ1-2	NA	NA	13	TGTGCCAGCAGCCACGGGGGTAACTATGGCTACACCTTC	CASSHGGNYGYTF
TRBV21-1	TRBJ1-3	NA	NA	16	TGTGCCAGCAGCCCAGGGCACAAACCCTCTGGAAACACCATATATTTT	CASSPGHKPSGNTIYF
TRBV7-2	TRBJ1-2	NA	NA	14	TGTGCCAGCAGTTCAACTCAGGGGCGGAGGGGCTACACCTTC	CASSSTQGRRGYTF
TRBV5-1	TRBJ2-3	TRBD1	NA	16	TGCGCCAGCAGCTATCAGCGGGACAGGGTGGCAGATACGCAGTATTTT	CASSYQRDRVADTQYF
TRBV28	TRBJ2-3	TRBD2	once	16	TGTGCCAGCAGTTTAATCAGTCTAGCGGGGACAGATACGCAGTATTTT	CASSLISLAGTDTQYF
TRBV18	TRBJ1-5	NA	NA	15	TGTGCCAGCTCACCCGGTAGTAGCGGCAATCAGCCCCAGCATTTT	CASSPGSSGNQPQHF
TRBV7-2	TRBJ2-2	TRBD2	NA	16	TGTGCCAGCAGCCCCCGGGCTAGCGGGAGGACCGGGGAGCTGTTTTTT	CASSPRASGRTGELFF
TRBV7-6	TRBJ2-3	NA	NA	16	TGTGCCAGCAGCTTAGCGCTACGAGGGTACACAGATACGCAGTATTTT	CASSLALRGYTDTQYF
TRBV19	TRBJ1-1	TRBD1	few	14	TGTGCCAGTAGTGACAGGGAGGCTGGCACTGAAGCTTTCTTT	CASSDREAGTEAFF
TRBV2	TRBJ1-5	TRBD1	few	14	TGTGCCAGTTCGGGACAGGGCGGGGGTCTGCCCCAGCATTTT	CASSGQGGGLPQHF
TRBV20-1	TRBJ2-2	NA	few	11	TGCAGTGCTATTCGTATCCGGGAGCTGTTTTTT	CSAIRIRELFF
TRBV4-3	TRBJ1-3	NA	NA	17	TGCGCCAGCAGCCAAGAAGCGGTCAGGGGCTCTGGAAACACCATATATTTT	CASSQEAVRGSGNTIYF
TRBV30	TRBJ2-5	NA	NA	11	TGTGCCTGGAGTGGGCTGGAGACCCAGTACTTC	CAWSGLETQYF
TRBV7-2	TRBJ1-2	TRBD1	NA	16	TGTGCCAGCACCCAAGGGGGGTTTACAGGGGACTATGGCTACACCTTC	CASTQGGFTGDYGYTF
TRBV18	TRBJ2-7	TRBD1	few	13	TGTGCCAGCTCAAGAGGGACAGACTACGAGCAGTACTTC	CASSRGTDYEQYF
TRBV29-1	TRBJ1-1	NA	few	13	TGCAGCGTCTCCCACGGGGGGGAAGCTGAAGCTTTCTTT	CSVSHGGEAEAFF
TRBV18	TRBJ2-7	TRBD1	NA	17	TGTGCCAGCTCACAAACCGTTCCGGGACAGGGAGGGTACGAGCAGTACTTC	CASSQTVPGQGGYEQYF
TRBV7-2	TRBJ1-1	NA	NA	14	TGTGCCAGCAGCGAACGAGGAGCGAACACTGAAGCTTTCTTT	CASSERGANTEAFF
TRBV7-2	TRBJ2-1	TRBD2	NA	15	TGTGCCAGCAGGCTTAAAGCGGGGGGGTCCAATGAGCAGTTCTTC	CASRLKAGGSNEQFF